This T cell receptor (beta chain) was sequenced in a study of T cells in Graves' hyperthyroidism and ophthalmopathy. RNA transcripts gave rise to amplified TCR beta CDR3 regions. HTBI primers drove first-round RT-PCR of the TCR CDR3. Each CDR3 protein is one row after TCRdb ran MiXCR on the multiplex PCR reads. This sample has roughly 570,000 distinct CDR3 sequences; 15% to 19% occur once, and the top ten carry under 7.5%. V dropped 5 bases and J dropped 2 bases, with 13 bases sitting between them. The CDR3 sequence is 14 residues long. CDR1 DFQATT and CDR2 SNEGSKA come from the germline V gene (reference sequence). Patients aged 18 to 65 had newly diagnosed hyperthyroidism lasting under 2 months. Diagnosing involved the use of clinical symptoms, serum thyroxine and TRAb, thyroid ultrasound and orbital computed tomography.

The chain is built from TRBV20-1 and TRBJ2-1, with a tentative D call TRBD2 (6 bases). The sample comprised blood. The sequence was obtained from a woman younger than 45 with Graves' hyperthyroidism. The CDR3 spells CSASRLGAYNEQFF. The DNA for the CDR3 is TGCAGTGCTTCAAGACTAGGGGCCTACAATGAGCAGTTCTTC.